Each of the 5 T cell receptor beta chains below was sequenced from the same sample in a study of early T cells in non-severe SARS-CoV-2 infection. Each CDR3 protein gets one entry after TCRdb re-called the 5' RACE reads with MiXCR. The sample lists about 44,000 distinct CDR3 sequences; less than 30% were seen once. Sequencing was performed on whole blood, taken at baseline. The receptors were gathered from an adult who was a healthcare worker with PCR-confirmed SARS-CoV-2 infection or an uninfected control (not recorded which).

The sample holds many counts of this clonotype. This chain links TRBV6-5 with TRBJ2-7; no clear D gene. With 2 bases removed from V and 5 bases from J, the gap between germline ends came to 13 bases. In germline, CDR1 is MNHEY, CDR2 SVGAGI. This CDR3 spans 14 amino acids. CDR3 nucleotides: TGTGCCAGCAGTTACCGAGACTCCCCCAACGAGCAGTACTTC. This translates into CASSYRDSPNEQYF.

V usage is TRBV11-2 and J usage is TRBJ1-2; D gene uncertain. Germline V gene data show CDR1 as SGHAT and CDR2 as FQNNGV. Trimming stripped 6 bases from V and 6 bases from J, with 11 bases between. This CDR3 has 12 amino acids. CDR3 nucleotide sequence: TGTGCCAGCAGTCTAGGATATGATGGCTACACCTTC. It encodes CASSLGYDGYTF.

The chain combines TRBV6-6 with TRBJ1-1, with 7 positions matching TRBD1. The germline V gene encodes CDR1 MNHNY and CDR2 SVGAGI (reference sequence). CDR3 length equals 14 residues. V was pared by 10 bases and J by 1 base, with 9 bases of the junction left unmatched. This CDR3 is CATSPYRGNTEAFF. The CDR3 region has the DNA TGTGCCACCAGCCCATACAGGGGGAACACTGAAGCTTTCTTT.

The rearrangement links TRBV9 to TRBJ2-3, with D unresolved. Germline loops: CDR1 SGDLS, CDR2 YYNGEE. This CDR3 comprises 12 residues. Trimming shortened V by 4 bases and J by 6 bases, and 9 bases separated the two germline ends. The CDR3, as DNA: TGTGCCAGCAGCCCGACGGAGGATACGCAGTATTTT. It yields the protein CASSPTEDTQYF.

Only a few counts were recorded for this clonotype. This chain links TRBV20-1 with TRBJ1-5; D gene uncertain. The CDR3 sequence is 14 residues long. V lost 0 bases and J lost 1, with 7 bases in between. Per germline, CDR1 DFQATT and CDR2 SNEGSKA (reference sequence). This CDR3 reads CSAREGESNQPQHF. The CDR3 DNA follows: TGCAGTGCTAGAGAGGGTGAAAGCAATCAGCCCCAGCATTTT.